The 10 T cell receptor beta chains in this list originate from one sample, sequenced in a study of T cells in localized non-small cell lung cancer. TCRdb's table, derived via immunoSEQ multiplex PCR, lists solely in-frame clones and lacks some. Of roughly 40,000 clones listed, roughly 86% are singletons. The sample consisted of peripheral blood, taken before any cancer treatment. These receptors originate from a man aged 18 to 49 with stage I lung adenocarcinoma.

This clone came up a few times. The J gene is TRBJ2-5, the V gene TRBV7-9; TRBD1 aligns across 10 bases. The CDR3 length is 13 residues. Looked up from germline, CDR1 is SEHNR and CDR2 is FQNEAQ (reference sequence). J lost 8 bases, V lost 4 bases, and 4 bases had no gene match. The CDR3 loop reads CASSSGQGTTQYF. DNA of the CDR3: TGTGCCAGCAGCTCGGGACAGGGGACAACCCAGTACTTC.

In DNA form, the CDR3 reads TGTGCCAGCAGCTTGGTGACAGGAGGGACGTATGGCTACACCTTC. The encoded protein is CASSLVTGGTYGYTF. This chain connects TRBV5-4 to TRBJ1-2; D possibly corresponds to TRBD1 (6 bases). Trimming removed 0 bases at V and 5 bases at J, with 14 bases between. From germline, CDR1 is SGHNT and CDR2 YYREEE (reference sequence). The CDR3 is 15 residues long.

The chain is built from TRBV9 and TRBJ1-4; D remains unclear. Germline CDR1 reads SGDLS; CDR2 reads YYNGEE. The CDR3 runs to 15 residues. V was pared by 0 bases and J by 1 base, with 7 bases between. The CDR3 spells CASSVVPGTNEKLFF. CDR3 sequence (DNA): TGTGCCAGCAGCGTAGTACCGGGAACTAATGAAAAACTGTTTTTT.

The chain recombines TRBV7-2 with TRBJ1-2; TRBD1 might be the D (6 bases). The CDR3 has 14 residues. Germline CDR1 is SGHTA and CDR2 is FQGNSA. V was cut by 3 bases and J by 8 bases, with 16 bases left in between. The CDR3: CASSLEEGERGYTF. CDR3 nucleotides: TGTGCCAGCAGCTTGGAAGAGGGGGAGCGAGGCTACACCTTC.

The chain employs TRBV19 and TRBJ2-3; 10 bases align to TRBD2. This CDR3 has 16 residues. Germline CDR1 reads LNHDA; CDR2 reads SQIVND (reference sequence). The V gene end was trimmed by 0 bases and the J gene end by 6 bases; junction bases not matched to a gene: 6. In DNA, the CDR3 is TGTGCCAGTAGTATAGATTCGGCTAGCGGGGGTGATACGCAGTATTTT. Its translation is CASSIDSASGGDTQYF.

CDR3 sequence reads: CASSPQGGAGANVLTF. CDR3 coding DNA: TGTGCCAGCAGCCCACAAGGGGGAGCTGGGGCCAACGTCCTGACTTTC. The chain combines TRBV7-2 with TRBJ2-6; a weak D match, TRBD1 (6 bases). The V end was cut by 5 bases, the J end by 2 bases, with 13 bases between. CDR1 is SGHTA and CDR2 is FQGNSA in the germline V gene. This CDR3 spans 16 amino acids.

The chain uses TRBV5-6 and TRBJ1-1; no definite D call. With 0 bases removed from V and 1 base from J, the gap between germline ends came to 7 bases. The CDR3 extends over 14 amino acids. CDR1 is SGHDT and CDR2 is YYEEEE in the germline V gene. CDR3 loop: CASSLGHWNTEAFF. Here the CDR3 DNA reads TGTGCCAGCAGCTTGGGGCACTGGAACACTGAAGCTTTCTTT.

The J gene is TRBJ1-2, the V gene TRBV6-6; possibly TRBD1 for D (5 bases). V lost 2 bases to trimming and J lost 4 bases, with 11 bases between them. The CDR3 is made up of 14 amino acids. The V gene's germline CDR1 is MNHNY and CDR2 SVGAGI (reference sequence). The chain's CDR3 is CASSYGAQSYGYTF. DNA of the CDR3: TGTGCCAGCAGTTACGGGGCACAGAGCTATGGCTACACCTTC.

CDR3 protein: CASSWGEDTEAFF. As DNA, the CDR3 is TGTGCCAGCAGTTGGGGGGAGGACACTGAAGCTTTCTTT. V is TRBV6-5 and J is TRBJ1-1, with a tentative D call TRBD1 (5 bases). This CDR3 contains 13 residues. Germline V gives CDR1 MNHEY, CDR2 SVGAGI. The germline V and J ends were trimmed by 4 bases and 3 bases, with 9 bases remaining between them.

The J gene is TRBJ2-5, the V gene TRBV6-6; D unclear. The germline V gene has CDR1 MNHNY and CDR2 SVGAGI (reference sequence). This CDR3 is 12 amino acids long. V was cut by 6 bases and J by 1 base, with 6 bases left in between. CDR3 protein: CASRHSQETQYF. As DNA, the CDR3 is TGTGCCAGCAGACACAGCCAAGAGACCCAGTACTTC.